The next 10 T cell receptor beta chains were all read from a single sample in a study of identifying expanded T cells in peripheral blood. Here immunoSEQ multiplex PCR was the method, and the copy in TCRdb shows in-frame clones only, minus some. This sample yields around 82,000 clones, of which roughly 84% are seen a single time; about 19% belongs to the top ten. Material for sequencing was blood. The receptors stem from a person aged 18 to 75 in good health.

The V gene is TRBV30, the J gene TRBJ2-3, with TRBD1 matching 8 bases. The CDR3 spans 15 residues. After removal of 0 bases from V and 5 bases from J, the junction contained 7 bases not matched to a gene. Germline V gene lookup returns CDR1 GTSNPN and CDR2 SVGIG (reference sequence). The CDR3 loop reads CAWSVSRGQGDTQYF. CDR3 coding DNA: TGTGCCTGGAGTGTTAGCAGGGGGCAGGGAGATACGCAGTATTTT.

V is TRBV6-5 and J is TRBJ2-5; D gene ambiguous. Per germline, CDR1 MNHEY and CDR2 SVGAGI. This CDR3 comprises 15 residues. The V end lost 0 bases, the J end lost 2 bases, and 10 bases lay between the germline ends. The CDR3 loop reads CASSYSMRQQETQYF. The DNA for the CDR3 is TGTGCCAGCAGTTACTCGATGCGGCAGCAAGAGACCCAGTACTTC.

This sequence joins TRBV5-1 and TRBJ2-1; D call uncertain. Germline loops: CDR1 SGHRS, CDR2 YFSETQ. Trimming took off 4 bases at V and 4 bases at J, with 9 bases between the two ends. This CDR3 has 13 residues. The CDR3 spells CASSPTLYNEQFF. In nucleotides, the CDR3 is TGCGCCAGCAGCCCCACTTTGTACAATGAGCAGTTCTTC. Filled out from reference TRBV5-1 and TRBJ2-1, the complete variable domain reads KAGVTQTPRYLIKTRGQQVTLSCSPISGHRSVSWYQQTPGQGLQFLFEYFSETQRNKGNFPGRFSGRQFSNSRSEMNVSTLELGDSALYLCASSPTLYNEQFFGPGTRLTVL.

The V and J genes are TRBV7-2 and TRBJ2-7; the D call may be TRBD1 or TRBD2 (5 bases each). The CDR3 is 15 amino acids. V dropped 3 bases and J dropped 4 bases, with 16 bases sitting between them. The V gene's germline CDR1 is SGHTA and CDR2 FQGNSA. CDR3 in amino acids: CASSFPLGVTYEQYF. CDR3 in DNA: TGTGCCAGCAGCTTCCCCTTGGGGGTGACTTACGAGCAGTACTTC.

The chain combines TRBV2 with TRBJ1-4; D is ambiguous. This CDR3 spans 14 amino acids. Germline assignment: CDR1 SNHLY and CDR2 FYNNEI. V was cut by 6 bases and J by 4 bases, with 12 bases left in between. CDR3 in DNA: TGTGCCAGCAGGGCTTGGGGAGATAATGAAAAACTGTTTTTT. Amino acid sequence: CASRAWGDNEKLFF.

Only a few counts were recorded for this clone. This chain joins TRBV11-2 and TRBJ2-2; either TRBD1 or TRBD2 may supply D (5 bases each). Germline CDR1 SGHAT, CDR2 FQNNGV. The germline V and J ends were trimmed by 6 bases and 2 bases, with 16 bases remaining between them. CDR3 length: 16 amino acids. In DNA, the CDR3 is TGTGCCAGCAGAGCCGTACCGGGGCGAAACACCGGGGAGCTGTTTTTT. Its protein is CASRAVPGRNTGELFF.

This clone has just one count. The rearrangement uses TRBV4-1 and TRBJ2-1; 9 bases agree with TRBD2. There are 15 residues in the CDR3. V was pared by 8 bases and J by 8 bases, with 13 bases of the junction left unmatched. Germline V gives CDR1 MGHRA, CDR2 YSYEKL. CDR3 sequence: CASGTLAGAGDEQFF. CDR3 DNA sequence: TGCGCCAGCGGAACCTTAGCGGGAGCGGGCGATGAGCAGTTCTTC.

V is TRBV29-1 and J is TRBJ2-3; D might be TRBD2 (6 bases). This CDR3 has 13 residues. Between the trimmed V and J ends, which lost 5 bases and 6 bases, there was a span of 15 bases. Germline V gives CDR1 SQVTM, CDR2 ANQGSEA. The CDR3: CSVRSSGGDTQYF. CDR3 sequence (DNA): TGCAGCGTTCGCAGTAGCGGAGGGGATACGCAGTATTTT.

This clone occurred a few times. The chain joins TRBV7-2 to TRBJ2-1; D unclear. The CDR3 runs to 12 residues. Germline V CDR1 and CDR2: SGHTA, FQGNSA. V lost 1 base, J lost 6 bases, and 4 bases lay in between. Written as DNA, the CDR3 is TGTGCCAGCAGCTTAGTGTCCAATGAGCAGTTCTTC. Translation gives CASSLVSNEQFF.

The genes are TRBV4-3 and TRBJ2-7; D could derive from TRBD1 or TRBD2 (5 bases each). V lost 4 bases, J lost 2 bases, and 21 bases lay in between. Germline V gene sequence: CDR1 LGHNA, CDR2 YSLEER. There are 17 residues in the CDR3. CDR3 loop: CASSLPYRDPQTYEQYF. The CDR3 DNA follows: TGCGCCAGCAGCCTGCCTTACCGGGACCCTCAAACCTACGAGCAGTACTTC.